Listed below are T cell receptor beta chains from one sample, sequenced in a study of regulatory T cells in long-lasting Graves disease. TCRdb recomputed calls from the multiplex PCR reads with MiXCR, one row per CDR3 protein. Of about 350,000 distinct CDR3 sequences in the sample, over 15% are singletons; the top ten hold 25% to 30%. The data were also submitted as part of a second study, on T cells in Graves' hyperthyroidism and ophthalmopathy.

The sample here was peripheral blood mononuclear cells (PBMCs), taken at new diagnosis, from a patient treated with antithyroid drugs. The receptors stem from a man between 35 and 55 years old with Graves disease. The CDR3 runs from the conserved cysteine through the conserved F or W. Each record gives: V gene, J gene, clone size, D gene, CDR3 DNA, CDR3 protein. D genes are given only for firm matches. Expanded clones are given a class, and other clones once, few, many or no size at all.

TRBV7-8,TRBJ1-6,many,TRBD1,TGTGCCAGCAGCTTGGGGGACAGAAGACTCCACTTT,CASSLGDRRLHF
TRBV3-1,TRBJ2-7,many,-,TGTGCCAGCAGCCAAGACACCGACTACGAGCAGTACTTC,CASSQDTDYEQYF
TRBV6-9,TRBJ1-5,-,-,TGTGCCAGCAGTTACGGGACAACTAATCAGCCCCAGCATTTT,CASSYGTTNQPQHF
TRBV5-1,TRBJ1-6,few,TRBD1,TGCGCCAGCAGCTTGGCACAGGGGCGTAATTCACCCCTCCACTTT,CASSLAQGRNSPLHF
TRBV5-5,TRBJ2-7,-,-,TGTGCCAGCAGCTTGGTGGCGGTCCTCAATGGGGGGCAGTACTTC,CASSLVAVLNGGQYF
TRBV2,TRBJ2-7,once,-,TGTGCCAGCAGTGATTGGGGGCTACCAGACTCCTACGAGCAGTACTTC,CASSDWGLPDSYEQYF
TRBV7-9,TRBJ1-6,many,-,TGTGCCAGCAGCTGGCCGGGGGCCCCCTTCTCTTCACCCCTCCACTTT,CASSWPGAPFSSPLHF
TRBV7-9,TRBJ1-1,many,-,TGTGCCGCCGCGAGGGATCCTGAAGCTTTCTTT,CAAARDPEAFF
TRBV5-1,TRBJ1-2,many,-,TGCGCCAGCAGCACAACAGGGAATTGGCGTGGCTACACCTTC,CASSTTGNWRGYTF
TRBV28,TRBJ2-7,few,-,TGTGCCAGCAGTTTAGCTGGGCCCCCCTACGAGCAGTACTTC,CASSLAGPPYEQYF
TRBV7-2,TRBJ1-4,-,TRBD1,TGTGCCAGCAGCACCCGAACAGGGGGCACTAATGAAAAACTGTTTTTT,CASSTRTGGTNEKLFF
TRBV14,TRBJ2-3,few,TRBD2,TGTGCCAGCAGCCAAGTGAGCGGGGCGACCACAGATACGCAGTATTTT,CASSQVSGATTDTQYF
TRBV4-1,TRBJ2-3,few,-,TGCGCCAGCAGTCGAGGGGGGGCCCGCACAGATACGCAGTATTTT,CASSRGGARTDTQYF
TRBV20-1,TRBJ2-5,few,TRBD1,TGCAGTGCTAGGGGGACAGGGGGCGCGACGGGAGAGACCCAGTACTTC,CSARGTGGATGETQYF
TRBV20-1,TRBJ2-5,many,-,TGCAGTGCTAGAGATTTCCGACAGTCAGGGTTCGTCCAAGAGACCCAGTACTTC,CSARDFRQSGFVQETQYF
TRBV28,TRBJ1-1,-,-,TGTGCCAGCACCCATATGGGGGGACTATTGAACACTGAAGCTTTCTTT,CASTHMGGLLNTEAFF
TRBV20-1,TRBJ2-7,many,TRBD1,TGCAGTGCGGCTCAACCGGGACAGAGCTCCTACGAGCAGTACTTC,CSAAQPGQSSYEQYF
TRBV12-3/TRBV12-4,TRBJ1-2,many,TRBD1,TGTGCCAGCAGCCCCGGGACAGTCCGTAGCGGCTACACCTTC,CASSPGTVRSGYTF
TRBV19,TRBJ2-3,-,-,TGTGCCAGTAGTATTCGGGTCACTGGGGCCTCCCCCGAGAATACGCAGTATTTT,CASSIRVTGASPENTQYF
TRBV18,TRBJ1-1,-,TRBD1,TGTGCCAGCTCGCGTAATTTCGGGACAGGGGGCACTGAAGCTTTCTTT,CASSRNFGTGGTEAFF
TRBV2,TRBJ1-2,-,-,TGTGCCAGCAGTGAGGGGGGCCAGAGAGATGGCTACACCTTC,CASSEGGQRDGYTF
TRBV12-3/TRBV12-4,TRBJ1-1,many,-,TGTGCCAGCAGTTTACTTTCGGGTGAGACTGAAGCTTTCTTT,CASSLLSGETEAFF
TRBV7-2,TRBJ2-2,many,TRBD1,TGTGCCAGCAGCGCGCAGGGGGCGAGCACCGGGGAGCTGTTTTTT,CASSAQGASTGELFF
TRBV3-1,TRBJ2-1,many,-,TGTGCCAGCAGCCAAGGGGGAGGGGGTCCGTTCTTC,CASSQGGGGPFF
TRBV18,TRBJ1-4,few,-,TGTGCCAGCTCACCAGGGGCGAATGAAAAACTGTTTTTT,CASSPGANEKLFF
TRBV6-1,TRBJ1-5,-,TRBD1,TGTGCCAGCAGTCCCCGACAGGGGCGCACCTATAGCAATCAGCCCCAGCATTTT,CASSPRQGRTYSNQPQHF
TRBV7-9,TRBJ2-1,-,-,TGTGCCAGCAGCACCTCGGGACTGTATGGGCAGTTCTTC,CASSTSGLYGQFF
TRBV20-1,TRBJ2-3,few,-,TGCAGTGCTCTAAGTCTAGAGGGCGCAGATACGCAGTATTTT,CSALSLEGADTQYF
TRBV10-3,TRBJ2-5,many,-,TGTGCCATCAGTGAGTCTCAGGGCCAAGAGACCCAGTACTTC,CAISESQGQETQYF
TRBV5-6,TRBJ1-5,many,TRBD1,TGTGCCAGCAGCTTCAGGGGGCATCAGCCCCAGCATTTT,CASSFRGHQPQHF
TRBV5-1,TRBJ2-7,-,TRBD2,TGCGCCAGCAGCCCCACCGGGACTAACTCCTACGAGCAGTACTTC,CASSPTGTNSYEQYF
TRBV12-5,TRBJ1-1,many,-,TGTGCTAGTGGTGAACCGGGTGAAGCTTTCTTT,CASGEPGEAFF
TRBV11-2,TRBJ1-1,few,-,TGTGCCAGCAGCTTCTCAGGGCCCGGGACTGAAGCTTTCTTT,CASSFSGPGTEAFF
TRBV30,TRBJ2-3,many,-,TGTGCCTGGAGTACCTGGGCAGGGGCCACAGATACGCAGTATTTT,CAWSTWAGATDTQYF
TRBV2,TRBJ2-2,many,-,TGTGCCAGCAGTGATCAGGGAGAGAACACCGGGGAGCTGTTTTTT,CASSDQGENTGELFF
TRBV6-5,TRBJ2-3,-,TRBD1,TGTGCCAGCAGTTTGACAGGGGGCGGAGCAGATACGCAGTATTTT,CASSLTGGGADTQYF
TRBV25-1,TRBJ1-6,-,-,TGTGCCAGCAGCGATGGGTGGAGGTCCTATAATTCACCCCTCCACTTT,CASSDGWRSYNSPLHF
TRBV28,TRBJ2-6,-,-,TGTGCCAGCAACCGTGGGGCCAACGTCCTGACTTTC,CASNRGANVLTF
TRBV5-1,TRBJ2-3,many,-,TGCGCCAGCCGCGGGGGCGGCACAGATACGCAGTATTTT,CASRGGGTDTQYF
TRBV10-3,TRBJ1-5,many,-,TGTGCCATCAGCAGACAGAATAGCAATCAGCCCCAGCATTTT,CAISRQNSNQPQHF
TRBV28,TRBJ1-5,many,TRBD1,TGTGCCAGCAGCTCCCCCACCGGCAGGGGGCGTAAGGCCCAGCATTTT,CASSSPTGRGRKAQHF
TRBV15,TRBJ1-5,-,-,TGTGCCACCAGCAGAGATGGGCGGCGAGATCAGCCCCAGCATTTT,CATSRDGRRDQPQHF
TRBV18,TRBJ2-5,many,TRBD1,TGTGCCAGCTCAAAGGGACAGGGAGACCAAGAGACCCAGTACTTC,CASSKGQGDQETQYF
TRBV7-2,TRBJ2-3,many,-,TGTGCCAGCAGCTTAGCTTTGGGCACAGATACGCAGTATTTT,CASSLALGTDTQYF
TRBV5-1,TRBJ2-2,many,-,TGCGCCAGCACCCACAGCGATGGGGAGCTGTTTTTT,CASTHSDGELFF